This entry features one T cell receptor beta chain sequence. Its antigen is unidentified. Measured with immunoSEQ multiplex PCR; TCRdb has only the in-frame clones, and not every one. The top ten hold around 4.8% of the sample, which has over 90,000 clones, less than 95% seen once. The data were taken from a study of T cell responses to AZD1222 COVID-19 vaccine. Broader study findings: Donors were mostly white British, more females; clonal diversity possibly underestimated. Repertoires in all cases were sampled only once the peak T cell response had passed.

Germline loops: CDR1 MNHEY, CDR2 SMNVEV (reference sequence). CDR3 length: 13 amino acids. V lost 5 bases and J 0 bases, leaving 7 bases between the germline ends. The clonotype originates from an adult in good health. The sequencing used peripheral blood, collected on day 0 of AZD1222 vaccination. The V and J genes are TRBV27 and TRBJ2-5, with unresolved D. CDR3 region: CASSPRYQETQYF. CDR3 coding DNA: TGTGCCAGCAGTCCCCGGTACCAAGAGACCCAGTACTTC.